A selection of T cell receptor beta chains follows, all from one sample in a study of somatic mutations in cytotoxic T cells in rheumatoid arthritis. Produced via immunoSEQ multiplex PCR; TCRdb's table is partial and in-frame only. The data show tens of thousands of clones, 86% seen once. Source material: CD8+ T cells sorted from blood. These receptors all come from a woman in her fifties or sixties in good health. CDR3s include the opening cysteine and the closing phenylalanine or tryptophan. A D gene is named only where the DNA matches it firmly. A clone size is listed for some rows: how often the clone was seen (once, few, many), or a class if it is expanded.

v_call: TRBV5-6; j_call: TRBJ1-1; d_call: .; clone_size: once; cdr3_nt: TGTGCCAGCAGCGGGACCGGGGGGGGAGACACTGAAGCTTTCTTT; cdr3_aa: CASSGTGGGDTEAFF
v_call: TRBV11-2; j_call: TRBJ2-5; d_call: TRBD1; clone_size: .; cdr3_nt: TGTGCCAGCAGCTTGACAGGGGGCGGCCCCCTGTCTGAGACCCAGTACTTC; cdr3_aa: CASSLTGGGPLSETQYF
v_call: TRBV4-1; j_call: TRBJ1-1; d_call: .; clone_size: .; cdr3_nt: TGCGCCAGCAGCCAAGATCTTCCCGGTGACAGCACTGAAGCTTTCTTT; cdr3_aa: CASSQDLPGDSTEAFF
v_call: TRBV7-8; j_call: TRBJ2-3; d_call: TRBD2; clone_size: .; cdr3_nt: TGTGCCAGCAGCCTCAGCGGGGGGGCCGAGGATACGCAGTATTTT; cdr3_aa: CASSLSGGAEDTQYF
v_call: TRBV4-3; j_call: TRBJ1-1; d_call: .; clone_size: .; cdr3_nt: TGCGCCAGCAGCCAAGATCTGGGCCGACCTTTGAACACTGAAGCTTTCTTT; cdr3_aa: CASSQDLGRPLNTEAFF
v_call: TRBV5-5; j_call: TRBJ1-6; d_call: .; clone_size: .; cdr3_nt: TGTGCCAGCAGCTCCCCTTCCCAGACAGGCCCTCGGGCACCCCTCCACTTT; cdr3_aa: CASSSPSQTGPRAPLHF
v_call: TRBV9; j_call: TRBJ1-3; d_call: .; clone_size: .; cdr3_nt: TGTGCCAGCAGCGCGTACAATTCTGGAAACACCATATATTTT; cdr3_aa: CASSAYNSGNTIYF
v_call: TRBV13; j_call: TRBJ2-5; d_call: .; clone_size: once; cdr3_nt: TGTGCCAGCAGCTTAGGGATGGAAGAGACCCAGTACTTC; cdr3_aa: CASSLGMEETQYF
v_call: TRBV29-1; j_call: TRBJ2-1; d_call: TRBD2; clone_size: once; cdr3_nt: TGCAGCGTTGAAGATTTCCGCGGGGGGGCCGGGGATGAGCAGTTCTTC; cdr3_aa: CSVEDFRGGAGDEQFF
v_call: TRBV6-1; j_call: TRBJ1-5; d_call: .; clone_size: .; cdr3_nt: TGTGCCAGCAGCGACTGGTTTACTAGCAATCAGCCCCAGCATTTT; cdr3_aa: CASSDWFTSNQPQHF
v_call: TRBV5-6; j_call: TRBJ1-1; d_call: .; clone_size: .; cdr3_nt: TGTGCCAGCAGCATCTACCCCCATGGTCCCGCAGGGGAAGCTTTCTTT; cdr3_aa: CASSIYPHGPAGEAFF
v_call: TRBV7-9; j_call: TRBJ1-1; d_call: .; clone_size: .; cdr3_nt: TGTGCCAGCCGAACTGACCCTGGACAGTTAAACACTGAAGCTTTCTTT; cdr3_aa: CASRTDPGQLNTEAFF
v_call: TRBV27; j_call: TRBJ2-7; d_call: .; clone_size: .; cdr3_nt: TGTGCCAGCAGTTTAAGGGGGAAGTACGAGCAGTACTTC; cdr3_aa: CASSLRGKYEQYF
v_call: TRBV28; j_call: TRBJ1-5; d_call: TRBD1; clone_size: once; cdr3_nt: TGTGCCAGCAGTTCGACAGGGGGCGGTCAGCCCCAGCATTTT; cdr3_aa: CASSSTGGGQPQHF
v_call: TRBV27; j_call: TRBJ1-5; d_call: .; clone_size: .; cdr3_nt: TGTGCCAGCAGTTGGGGGCGAGACAATCAGCCCCAGCATTTT; cdr3_aa: CASSWGRDNQPQHF
v_call: TRBV4-1; j_call: TRBJ1-2; d_call: .; clone_size: .; cdr3_nt: TGCGCCAGCAGCCACTACCAGGGTTACGCTGGCTACACCTTC; cdr3_aa: CASSHYQGYAGYTF
v_call: TRBV7-9; j_call: TRBJ2-3; d_call: TRBD1; clone_size: .; cdr3_nt: TGTGCCACCAAGATGGACAGGGTTGTGACAGATACGCAGTATTTT; cdr3_aa: CATKMDRVVTDTQYF
v_call: TRBV7-9; j_call: TRBJ1-3; d_call: .; clone_size: .; cdr3_nt: TGTGCCAGCAGCCCGGGGCGGGGAAACACCATATATTTT; cdr3_aa: CASSPGRGNTIYF
v_call: TRBV10-2; j_call: TRBJ2-3; d_call: .; clone_size: once; cdr3_nt: TGCGCCAGCAGTGAAGGAGCAGATACGCAGTATTTT; cdr3_aa: CASSEGADTQYF
v_call: TRBV6-1; j_call: TRBJ1-1; d_call: .; clone_size: once; cdr3_nt: TGTGCCAGCAGTGGGGCAGGGAGTTTGACTGAAGCTTTCTTT; cdr3_aa: CASSGAGSLTEAFF
v_call: TRBV19; j_call: TRBJ1-2; d_call: .; clone_size: .; cdr3_nt: TGTGCCACGGGAGGAATCTCTGCTAACTATGGCTACACCTTC; cdr3_aa: CATGGISANYGYTF
v_call: TRBV9; j_call: TRBJ1-1; d_call: .; clone_size: medium-sized; cdr3_nt: TGTGCCAGCGGACCGGGACCTGAAGCTTTCTTT; cdr3_aa: CASGPGPEAFF
v_call: TRBV28; j_call: TRBJ1-1; d_call: .; clone_size: .; cdr3_nt: TGTGCCAGCATAGACGATTACGCGGGAGCTTTCTTT; cdr3_aa: CASIDDYAGAFF
v_call: TRBV9; j_call: TRBJ1-1; d_call: .; clone_size: few; cdr3_nt: TGTGCCAGCAGCGAAGGGGGGGAGATGAACACTGAAGCTTTCTTT; cdr3_aa: CASSEGGEMNTEAFF
v_call: TRBV6-6; j_call: TRBJ2-3; d_call: .; clone_size: .; cdr3_nt: TGTGCCAGCAGCGGTGACAGGACCACAGATACGCAGTATTTT; cdr3_aa: CASSGDRTTDTQYF
v_call: TRBV29-1; j_call: TRBJ1-1; d_call: .; clone_size: .; cdr3_nt: TGCAGCGTTGAAGACTCGTCAGGGGAAGCTTTCTTT; cdr3_aa: CSVEDSSGEAFF
v_call: TRBV7-9; j_call: TRBJ2-1; d_call: .; clone_size: .; cdr3_nt: TGTGCCAGCAGCTTCCGGGGCCTTGAGCAGTTCTTC; cdr3_aa: CASSFRGLEQFF
v_call: TRBV4-1; j_call: TRBJ2-3; d_call: TRBD2; clone_size: .; cdr3_nt: TGCGCCAGCAGCCTACTAGCGGGGGTGAGCACAGATACGCAGTATTTT; cdr3_aa: CASSLLAGVSTDTQYF
v_call: TRBV13; j_call: TRBJ2-5; d_call: .; clone_size: .; cdr3_nt: TGTGCCAGCAGCCCGTCGACTAGTACGGAGACCCAGTACTTC; cdr3_aa: CASSPSTSTETQYF
v_call: TRBV19; j_call: TRBJ2-5; d_call: TRBD1; clone_size: .; cdr3_nt: TGTGCCAGTAGTATGGGGACAGGGGTGATCGAGACCCAGTACTTC; cdr3_aa: CASSMGTGVIETQYF
v_call: TRBV7-9; j_call: TRBJ1-1; d_call: .; clone_size: .; cdr3_nt: TGTGCCAGCAGCTTAAGGGACACGAACACTGAAGCTTTCTTT; cdr3_aa: CASSLRDTNTEAFF
v_call: TRBV28; j_call: TRBJ1-5; d_call: .; clone_size: .; cdr3_nt: TGTGCCAGCAGCCCACTCCAGACAGATCCCAATCAGCCCCAGCATTTT; cdr3_aa: CASSPLQTDPNQPQHF
v_call: TRBV25-1; j_call: TRBJ2-3; d_call: TRBD1; clone_size: few; cdr3_nt: TGTGCCAGCAGTGCGGGACAGGGACACACAGATACGCAGTATTTT; cdr3_aa: CASSAGQGHTDTQYF
v_call: TRBV4-1; j_call: TRBJ2-6; d_call: TRBD1; clone_size: .; cdr3_nt: TGCGCCAGCAGCCAACTGGACAGGGTTTTCTCTGGGGCCAACGTCCTGACTTTC; cdr3_aa: CASSQLDRVFSGANVLTF
v_call: TRBV12-5; j_call: TRBJ2-1; d_call: TRBD2; clone_size: once; cdr3_nt: TGTGCTAGTGGCCCGACTAGCGGGGTCTCCAATGAGCAGTTCTTC; cdr3_aa: CASGPTSGVSNEQFF
v_call: TRBV4-2; j_call: TRBJ2-5; d_call: .; clone_size: .; cdr3_nt: TGTGCCAGCAGCCAAGTGGGCGGGGGCCTACAAGAGACCCAGTACTTC; cdr3_aa: CASSQVGGGLQETQYF
v_call: TRBV12-5; j_call: TRBJ2-1; d_call: TRBD1; clone_size: .; cdr3_nt: TGTGCTAGTGGTTTTGAAGCAGGGGGCCCCCAAAATGAGCAGTTCTTC; cdr3_aa: CASGFEAGGPQNEQFF
v_call: TRBV14; j_call: TRBJ1-1; d_call: .; clone_size: .; cdr3_nt: TGTGCCAGCAGCCTCAGGCGGGGAATGGACACTGAAGCTTTCTTT; cdr3_aa: CASSLRRGMDTEAFF
v_call: TRBV7-2; j_call: TRBJ1-3; d_call: .; clone_size: .; cdr3_nt: TGTGCCAGCAGCTTACAGGGTTCAGGAAACACCATATATTTT; cdr3_aa: CASSLQGSGNTIYF
v_call: TRBV5-6; j_call: TRBJ1-2; d_call: .; clone_size: .; cdr3_nt: TGTGCCAGCAGCGGAGACAACTATGGCTACACCTTC; cdr3_aa: CASSGDNYGYTF
v_call: TRBV2; j_call: TRBJ1-1; d_call: .; clone_size: .; cdr3_nt: TGTGCCAGCAGTGTCGTGGGGGTGCGATACACTGAAGCTTTCTTT; cdr3_aa: CASSVVGVRYTEAFF
v_call: TRBV12-5; j_call: TRBJ1-6; d_call: TRBD1; clone_size: once; cdr3_nt: TGTGCTAGTGGTTTGTCACGGGGCAGGGGGCTTAATTCACCCCTCCACTTT; cdr3_aa: CASGLSRGRGLNSPLHF